This is a list of T cell receptor beta chains from one sample in a study of response to subunit inactivated influenza vaccine. TCRdb itself ran the RT-PCR reads through MiXCR, one entry per CDR3 protein. This sample carries approximately 230,000 distinct CDR3 sequences, 12% of them seen once, and the ten largest clones take less than 8.5%. This sample comprised non-naive T cells sorted from PBMCs, obtained 14 to 15 days before vaccination. Source of these receptors: a man aged 45-65 years who received an inactivated influenza vaccine. Both conserved end residues are trimmed from each CDR3. Each record gives: clone size, V gene, CDR3 protein. The listing skips clone size in some rows; elsewhere it reads once, few, many or a size class.

- | TRBV5-4 | ASSQSMQQRTGELF
many | TRBV7-4 | ASSSPRVHEQY
many | TRBV5-1 | ASSMTGGNTIY
few | TRBV12-3/TRBV12-4 | ASSFQAGPGEQY
many | TRBV24-1 | ATSPGGSKETQY
- | TRBV12-3/TRBV12-4 | ASSLAETADYGYT
many | TRBV27 | ASSRARGEITGELF
- | TRBV20-1 | SARDSSGGSPPDTQY
many | TRBV12-3/TRBV12-4 | ASRASGSRTGELF
many | TRBV6-2/TRBV6-3 | ASSPRRGGGRLNTEAF
- | TRBV11-1 | ASSLVMITGGTGNTIY
few | TRBV12-3/TRBV12-4 | ASSKTGGYEQY
few | TRBV5-6 | ASSWGQGALNYGYT
few | TRBV6-1 | ASRRNRGRDGELF